The following is a T cell receptor (beta chain) sequence with its context. This specimen belongs to a study of blood T cell repertoires in COVID-19. For the study at large: Spain, Italy and the United States supplied samples that represented acute and convalescent COVID-19.

CDR3 length: 15 amino acids. Germline loops: CDR1 MDHEN, CDR2 SYDVKM. V lost 8 bases and J lost 1, with 15 bases in between. Sequencing used immunoSEQ multiplex PCR; TCRdb keeps in-frame clones, though not all of them. This sample has 150,000 to 200,000 clones, with around four fifths found just once. The chain carries TRBV28 and TRBJ1-5; TRBD1 might be the D (5 bases). The sequenced sample consisted of peripheral blood. The origin of this receptor is a man between 60 and 70 years old with COVID-19, enrolled during active disease. CDR3 nucleotides: TGTGCCAGCCCCCCAGCGCGGGGGAGCAATCAGCCCCAGCATTTT. Protein: CASPPARGSNQPQHF.